The clone carrying this TCR delta chain came up many times. Its antigen is not identified. TCRdb reprocessed the multiplex PCR reads using CATT. The table has approximately 50,000 delta-chain clones, around 2% seen once. These data come from a study of γδ T cells in repeated Plasmodium falciparum infection. Study-wide context: Malian children with intense seasonal malaria exposure were compared with matched Australian children. Sampling occurred at baseline, pre-infection for selected infections, and 21 days post-infection. Study findings and constraints: Vdelta2-negative gammadelta repertoires appeared less diverse and less shared in Malian than Australian children. Vgamma9/Vdelta2+ repertoires stayed stably polyclonal over time and infection.

Germline CDR1 is TSWWSYY and CDR2 is QGS. Deletions cut 4 bases from V and 3 bases from J, with 18 bases between. This CDR3 spans 16 amino acids. Vgamma9/Vdelta2+ and Vdelta2-negative gammadelta T cells were flow-sorted from PBMC for bulk sequencing. The genes are TRDV1 and TRDJ1, with D maybe TRDD2 (6 bases). This TCR was sampled from a pool of human donors (malaria-infected and uninfected, not separated). The sequencing input was gamma-delta T cells from blood. CDR3 in amino acids: CALGVPSPQSPDKLIF. In DNA, the CDR3 is TGTGCTCTTGGGGTCCCTTCCCCCCAGTCTCCCGATAAACTCATCTTT.